This T cell receptor beta chain was recovered during a study of T cells after yellow fever vaccination (dated by TCRdb to the late 2010s). Regarding the study in general: Libraries from fractions with low cell numbers were prepared with the SMART-Seq v4 Ultra Low Input RNA kit. To follow T-cell clones before and after primary and booster YFV17D yellow fever vaccination, bulk TCR alpha and beta repertoires were sequenced over time. The cohort comprised two healthy male donors, one aged 18 to 30 and one aged 30 to 40 years. Blood samples were taken at several timepoints before and after primary and secondary immunization, and bulk PBMC replicates and cell subsets were isolated. Study-wide findings and limitations: The secondary T-cell response was found to be weaker but faster than the primary response, with a peak reached on day 5 rather than on day 15. FACS-sorted repertoires could contain abundant contaminating clonotypes from the bulk population, so computational filtering was required. Most clones expanded after primary vaccination were re-detected after the booster (96% of CD4 and roughly 85% of CD8), suggesting broad memory maintenance. A small fraction of clonotypes showed up in both the CD4 and CD8 compartments, probably as a result of convergent recombination. The study included only two donors, which limits how far the findings can be generalized.

In the case of this clonotype: Its target antigen remains unknown. Base qualities are not provided; no much larger clone lies one nucleotide away.

Synthesis of TCR cDNA relied on 5'RACE template switching, a step that introduced a universal primer site along with unique molecular identifiers. cDNA synthesis was primed from both the TCR alpha and TCR beta constant segments. Library amplification used two PCR steps, and the second PCR step added sample barcodes and sequencing adapters. Sequencing of libraries was performed on Illumina HiSeq 2500 (2x100 bp) or NovaSeq (2x150 bp). From the authors' description of their analysis: MIGEC handled demultiplexing of reads and collapsing into UMI consensus sequences, while MiXCR performed V(D)J alignment. Clonotypes responding to the vaccine were identified with edgeR on replicate PBMC samples, with the criteria of FDR below 0.01 and a log2 fold change above 5 up to day 15. Each bulk clonotype received a CD4 or CD8 identity based on whether the sequenced CD4 or CD8 repertoire contained that clonotype at higher abundance. TCRdb reran the public reads through fastp at Q25 and MiXCR, keeping productive beta chains. Here each entry gathers all rows of one CDR3 protein and keeps the most common genes and DNA. TCRdb, not the original authors, processed these V and J calls. This sample holds about 110,000 distinct CDR3 sequences; roughly 8.9% were observed only once. About 25% of the sample belongs to the ten largest clones.

This sample's treatment or condition label indicates: live attenuated yellow fever vaccine strain. PBMCs were isolated from peripheral blood using a standard Ficoll-Paque protocol. CD4 and CD8 T-cell fractions were isolated with Dynabeads CD4 and CD8 positive selection kits. TriZol was used to extract RNA from bulk PBMCs, CD4 and CD8 fractions, and dextramer-positive and dextramer-negative fractions. The germline V gene sets CDR1 to SGDLS and CDR2 to YYNGEE. From its cysteine to its phenylalanine, the CDR3 spans 16 amino acids. CDR3 DNA only is kept here, 48 bases in frame from base 1. V is clipped by 0 bases and J by 8 bases, and the sequence between their germline boundaries is 18 bases long.

This sequence was found in a man aged 25-45 years who received the YFV17D yellow fever vaccine. The chain joins TRBV9 to TRBJ2-1; too little of a D gene remains to name it. Source: CD8+ T cells sorted from PBMCs, taken 45 days after the yellow fever booster vaccination. This receptor has the CDR3 CASSVATVGNFDEQFF. The DNA reads TGTGCCAGCAGCGTAGCTACGGTGGGCAATTTCGATGAGCAGTTCTTC.